This is a list of T cell receptor beta chains from one sample in a study of T cell responses to AZD1222 COVID-19 vaccine. Clones were sequenced by immunoSEQ multiplex PCR, and TCRdb holds only the in-frame ones, with some missing. The profile shows around 180,000 clones, almost 95% of them singletons. The sequenced sample was peripheral blood, obtained on day 0 of AZD1222 vaccination. Every receptor here comes from an adult in good health. The CDR3 runs from the conserved cysteine through the conserved F or W. D genes are given only for firm matches. Size is omitted from some rows. Given values are once, few, many or a class for expanded clones.

cdr3_aa cdr3_nt j_call clone_size cdr3_length d_call v_call
CASIPTTGMLTEAFF TGTGCCAGCATCCCGACGACAGGGATGCTCACTGAAGCTTTCTTT TRBJ1-1 - 15 TRBD1 TRBV28
CASSLHNTEAFF TGTGCCAGCAGCTTACATAACACTGAAGCTTTCTTT TRBJ1-1 once 12 - TRBV11-2
CASSSSGIQETQYF TGTGCCAGCAGTTCATCCGGGATCCAAGAGACCCAGTACTTC TRBJ2-5 - 14 - TRBV28
CASSPGQGYGYTF TGTGCCAGCAGCCCGGGCCAGGGGTATGGCTACACCTTC TRBJ1-2 - 13 - TRBV27
CASSQTGQGNYGYTF TGTGCCAGCAGCCAGACCGGACAGGGCAACTATGGCTACACCTTC TRBJ1-2 - 15 TRBD1 TRBV4-2
CASSPETRGGELFF TGTGCCAGCTCACCAGAGACCCGTGGCGGGGAGCTGTTTTTT TRBJ2-2 - 14 - TRBV18
CASRTGDRGLWGYGYTF TGTGCCAGTAGGACAGGAGACAGGGGGCTCTGGGGCTATGGCTACACCTTC TRBJ1-2 - 17 TRBD1 TRBV19
CASSWTGHTEAFF TGCGCCAGCAGCTGGACAGGGCACACTGAAGCTTTCTTT TRBJ1-1 - 13 TRBD1 TRBV5-1
CASSLASFKSSYNEQFF TGTGCCAGCAGCTTAGCAAGCTTCAAAAGCTCCTACAATGAGCAGTTCTTC TRBJ2-1 - 17 - TRBV7-6
CASEPGLGSYEQYF TGTGCCAGCGAGCCGGGACTCGGGTCCTACGAGCAGTACTTC TRBJ2-7 - 14 - TRBV7-9
CASSLDRGSQPQHF TGTGCCAGCAGCTTAGACAGGGGTAGTCAGCCCCAGCATTTT TRBJ1-5 - 14 TRBD1 TRBV7-2
CASSLTGRGGQPQHF TGTGCCAGCAGCCTGACAGGGAGAGGGGGTCAGCCCCAGCATTTT TRBJ1-5 - 15 TRBD1 TRBV6-6
CASTNSGGKNEKLFF TGTGCCAGCACCAACTCGGGGGGTAAAAATGAAAAACTGTTTTTT TRBJ1-4 - 15 - TRBV25-1
CASSPPLRVYEQYF TGTGCCAGCAGCCCCCCCCTTAGGGTCTACGAGCAGTACTTC TRBJ2-7 few 14 - TRBV7-9
CASSVTRIMNTEAFF TGTGCCAGCAGCGTAACTAGGATCATGAACACTGAAGCTTTCTTT TRBJ1-1 - 15 - TRBV7-2
CASSPGLAYRDNEQFF TGTGCCAGTAGTCCAGGACTAGCGTACAGAGACAATGAGCAGTTCTTC TRBJ2-1 - 16 TRBD2 TRBV19
CASSRALAGDRETQYF TGTGCCAGCAGCCGAGCACTAGCGGGAGATAGAGAGACCCAGTACTTC TRBJ2-5 - 16 TRBD2 TRBV3-1/TRBV3-2
CASSLLNTGELFF TGTGCCAGCAGCCTCTTGAACACCGGGGAGCTGTTTTTT TRBJ2-2 - 13 - TRBV9
CASSQGITYGYTF TGTGCCAGCTCACAAGGGATCACCTATGGCTACACCTTC TRBJ1-2 - 13 - TRBV28
CASSTPVGLAKLFF TGTGCCAGCAGTACCCCGGTTGGGTTGGCGAAACTGTTTTTT TRBJ1-4 - 14 - TRBV6-5
CASRGGRRYEQYF TGTGCCAGCAGGGGCGGGAGAAGGTACGAGCAGTACTTC TRBJ2-7 - 13 TRBD2 TRBV2
CASSLGDLKSYTF TGTGCCAGCAGTTTAGGCGACCTCAAAAGCTACACCTTC TRBJ1-2 - 13 - TRBV12-3/TRBV12-4
CASSSGGAGAFF TGTGCCAGCAGCTCAGGGGGCGCAGGTGCTTTCTTT TRBJ1-1 - 12 TRBD1 TRBV12-3/TRBV12-4
CASSPLVDTQYF TGTGCCAGCAGCCCTCTGGTAGATACGCAGTATTTT TRBJ2-3 once 12 - TRBV7-2
CASTGGGYTF TGTGCCAGCACGGGGGGCGGCTACACCTTC TRBJ1-2 few 10 - TRBV6-5
CASSFADRANEKLFF TGTGCTAGCAGCTTTGCGGACAGGGCAAATGAAAAACTGTTTTTT TRBJ1-4 - 15 TRBD1 TRBV7-7
CAISTSGRYNEQFF TGTGCCATCAGCACTAGCGGGAGATACAATGAGCAGTTCTTC TRBJ2-1 once 14 TRBD2 TRBV10-3
CASSLGTGSFSSNQPQHF TGTGCCAGCAGCTTAGGGACAGGGAGTTTTTCAAGCAATCAGCCCCAGCATTTT TRBJ1-5 - 18 TRBD1 TRBV7-2
CASMVQGASGNTIYF TGTGCCAGCATGGTCCAGGGCGCCTCTGGAAACACCATATATTTT TRBJ1-3 - 15 - TRBV6-5
CASSSLGSNQPQHF TGTGCCAGTAGCTCCCTAGGTAGCAATCAGCCCCAGCATTTT TRBJ1-5 - 14 - TRBV6-5
CATSGSQGHEQPQHF TGTGCCACCAGTGGATCACAGGGACATGAGCAGCCCCAGCATTTT TRBJ1-5 once 15 - TRBV24-1
CASSFGRNSGANVLTF TGTGCCAGCAGCTTCGGACGGAACTCTGGGGCCAACGTCCTGACTTTC TRBJ2-6 - 16 - TRBV7-9
CASSLTLAGNNEQFF TGTGCCAGCAGCTTAACCCTCGCGGGGAACAATGAGCAGTTCTTC TRBJ2-1 few 15 - TRBV7-3
CASSLAYKETQYF TGTGCCAGCAGTTTAGCGTATAAAGAGACCCAGTACTTC TRBJ2-5 - 13 - TRBV28
CAISGGFDEQYF TGTGCCATCAGTGGGGGGTTCGACGAGCAGTACTTC TRBJ2-7 few 12 - TRBV10-3
CASSPIDTQYF TGTGCCAGCAGCCCCATCGATACGCAGTATTTT TRBJ2-3 - 11 - TRBV7-2
CASSREGARTEAFF TGTGCCAGCAGCCGGGAGGGGGCAAGGACTGAAGCTTTCTTT TRBJ1-1 - 14 TRBD1 TRBV5-4
CASSLMTGGGETQYF TGTGCCAGCAGCCTCATGACGGGAGGGGGGGAGACCCAGTACTTC TRBJ2-5 - 15 TRBD2 TRBV7-2